This T cell receptor (beta chain) was identified in a study of breast tumors, draining lymph nodes, adjacent tissues listed by TCRdb under 2016. As for the study more broadly: In breast cancer patients, the study compared the TCR beta repertoires of tumor, adjacent nontumor tissue and axillary lymph nodes. In human breast cancer, the study set out to assess how tumor, surrounding tissue and draining lymph node repertoires relate to one another and whether T cells might be exchanged between them.

Summary of the overall study and its limitations: The data were considered consistent with the idea that most tumor T cells come from the lymph node and then expand in tumor tissue. In luminal-like breast cancer, tumor and nontumor tissue repertoires resembled each other significantly more than in basal-like breast cancer. Tumors showed preferential V and J gene usage, and their T-cell repertoire diversity fell below that of lymph nodes yet above that of nontumor tissue. The conclusion that tumor T cells originate in lymph nodes was framed as consistent with a hypothesis rather than directly demonstrated.

Trimming at the junction amounts to 4 bases on V and 5 bases on J, and the germline ends lie 18 bases apart. The CDR3 measures 15 amino acids from cysteine to phenylalanine. CDR3 DNA only is kept here, 45 bases in frame from base 1. CDR1 and CDR2 were assigned from the germline V gene (reference sequence) as LGHDT and YNNKEL. Lymph node samples were obtained from the axillary draining lymph nodes of breast cancer patients. This clonotype has at least ten counts. Its specific antigen is unknown. Qualities for individual bases were not recorded, and no much larger clone is one base off. The listed sequencing device is Illumina HiSeq 2000. TCR beta chain libraries were generated through multiplex PCR amplification. The amplified TCR beta chain products were analyzed by high-throughput sequencing. TCRdb cleaned the public reads at Q25 with fastp, built clones with MiXCR and kept in-frame beta chains. Rows with a matching CDR3 protein are joined into one entry that keeps the most common DNA and genes. For this sample there are approximately 90,000 distinct CDR3 sequences; approximately 28% appear just once. The ten largest account for roughly 7.3% of the sample.

The rearrangement joined TRBV3-1 to TRBJ2-7; TRBD2 is a possible D gene, resting on 6 matching bases. The sequenced material came from axillary lymph node tissue. The receptor's source is a female donor with breast cancer. Some clones in this sample may be carry-over from other donors' samples. The sequence in DNA is TGTGCCAGCAGCCCGACCATCGGGACTTACCACGAGCAGTACTTC. Translation gives CASSPTIGTYHEQYF.